This entry lists 26 T cell receptor beta chains sequenced from one sample in a study of kidney transplant recipient with SARS-CoV-2 infection. Via MiXCR, TCRdb re-called the reads, giving one row per CDR3 protein. The sample shows about 240,000 distinct CDR3 sequences, around 26% of them seen only once. Sequenced material: a blood sample, taken at baseline and between days 110 and 120 from a kidney transplant recipient. The receptors here all came from a male patient aged 30 to 40 who had COVID-19 and was a kidney transplant recipient. The T cells may partly be graft donor cells.

This clonotype was counted ten times or more. The chain has TRBV6-6 and TRBJ2-7, with a tentative D call TRBD1 (6 bases). The CDR3 loop spans 13 amino acids. CDR1 MNHNY and CDR2 SVGAGI come from the germline V gene (reference sequence). Trimming pared 0 bases from V and 4 bases from J, leaving 7 bases between. CDR3 nucleotides: TGTGCCAGCAGTTACTCGCAGGGGTACGAGCAGTACGTC. It translates to CASSYSQGYEQYV.

The table lists this clonotype with many counts. The chain links TRBV6-1 to TRBJ1-5; perhaps TRBD1 as D (5 bases). The CDR3 consists of 13 residues. V was trimmed by 1 base and J by 6 bases, leaving 7 bases between them. Per germline, CDR1 MNHNS and CDR2 SASEGT. The CDR3 loop is CASSEDRRQPQHF. The DNA of the CDR3 is TGTGCCAGCAGTGAAGACAGGCGTCAGCCCCAGCATTTT.

Notes on this clonotype: Given a much more abundant clone one base away, this may be a read error. The CDR3 does not end in the conserved phenylalanine or tryptophan, so this is likely a read error. The chain links TRBV12-3 or TRBV12-4 to TRBJ2-7; D unresolved. The length of the CDR3 is 14 residues. V was trimmed by 6 bases and J by 3 bases, leaving 15 bases between them. CDR3 loop: CASSQHENYYEQYC. As DNA, the CDR3 is TGTGCCAGCAGCCAGCACGAAAACTACTACGAGCAGTACTGC.

Remarks on this clonotype: A much larger clone differs by one base, so this may be a read error. The chain carries TRBV19 and TRBJ2-5; perhaps TRBD2 as D (6 bases). The CDR3 is made up of 14 amino acids. Per the germline V gene, CDR1 is LNHDA and CDR2 is SQIVND (reference sequence). In DNA form, the CDR3 reads TGTGCCAGTAGTATAGAAGGAGCACGGGGGACCAAGTACTTC. Translated: CASSIEGARGTKYF. Combining the CDR3 with reference TRBV19 and TRBJ2-5 gives the whole variable domain DGGITQSPKYLFRKEGQNVTLSCEQNLNHDAMYWYRQDPGQGLRLIYYSQIVNDFQKGDIAEGYSVSREKKESFPLTVTSAQKNPTAFYLCASSIEGARGTKYFGPGTRLLVL.

This clonotype came up many times. The chain combines TRBV3-1 with TRBJ2-5; no clear D. Germline V gene data show CDR1 as LGHDT and CDR2 as YNNKEL (reference sequence). The V end lost 5 bases, the J end lost 5 bases, and 24 bases lay between the germline ends. The CDR3 has 17 amino acids. The chain's CDR3 is CASSTNVPISFSETQYF. CDR3 in DNA: TGTGCCAGCAGCACAAATGTTCCCATTTCTTTCTCTGAGACCCAGTACTTC.

This clonotype was observed at least ten times. The chain is built from TRBV6-6 and TRBJ1-2, with no clear D. Trimming removed 4 bases at V and 4 bases at J, with 22 bases between. The CDR3 has 17 amino acids. From germline, CDR1 is MNHNY and CDR2 SVGAGI (reference sequence). The CDR3 bases are TGTGCCAGCAGTTCGGACTTAGGTGGGAGAAAGACCTATGGCTACACCTTC. Translating it yields CASSSDLGGRKTYGYTF.

Here the CDR3 reads CASGPGAPIYNEQFF. In nucleotides, the CDR3 is TGTGCCAGCGGCCCCGGGGCACCGATCTACAATGAGCAGTTCTTC. V gene TRBV7-2 combines with J gene TRBJ2-1, with D perhaps matching TRBD1 or TRBD2 (5 bases each). The CDR3 contains 15 residues. Germline lookup yields CDR1 SGHTA and CDR2 FQGNSA. V was pared by 8 bases and J by 3 bases, with 17 bases between.

A few counts support this clonotype. This could be a read error, since a much larger clone is one nucleotide away. V is TRBV27 and J is TRBJ1-5; TRBD1 agrees at 7 bases. The V gene's germline CDR1 is MNHEY and CDR2 SMNVEV (reference sequence). The CDR3 is 15 residues long. CDR3 sequence: CAGSSVDRDNQPQHF. For the CDR3, the DNA is TGTGCCGGCAGTTCCGTTGACAGGGACAATCAGCCCCAGCATTTT.

This clonotype was seen ten or more times. The gene calls are TRBV4-2 and TRBJ1-2; 8 bases agree with TRBD1. Unmatched junction bases numbered 10, after V lost 3 bases and J lost 4 bases. Germline CDR1 and CDR2: LGHNA and YNFKEQ. The CDR3 has 16 amino acids. In nucleotides, the CDR3 is TGTGCCAGCAGCCAGGCTTCGGGACAGGAAATCTATGGCTACACCTTC. As protein: CASSQASGQEIYGYTF.

To note about this clonotype: A read error may be the cause here, since a much bigger clone is one base away. The chain employs TRBV6-5 and TRBJ1-2; weak D call: TRBD1 (5 bases). The CDR3 has 13 amino acids. Germline CDR1 and CDR2: MNHEY and SVGAGI. The CDR3 nucleotides are TGTGTCAGCAGTGAAAAAAGGGGAGGGGGCTACACCTTC. The encoded protein is CVSSEKRGGGYTF.

Points on this clonotype: This may come from a read error, since a much larger clone is one base off. The rearrangement uses TRBV11-2 and TRBJ2-1, with D perhaps being TRBD1 or TRBD2 (6 bases each). With 1 base removed from V and 9 bases from J, the gap between germline ends came to 19 bases. Germline V CDR1 and CDR2: SGHAT, FQNNGV. The CDR3 spans 16 residues. CDR3 region: CASSLVLGGGSGEQFF. CDR3 nucleotides: TGTGCCAGCAGCTTAGTTTTGGGGGGCGGATCGGGTGAGCAGTTCTTC.

This clonotype was detected only a few times. A much larger clone is a single base away; this may be a read error. This chain uses TRBV27 with TRBJ2-7; TRBD2 is a possible D gene (6 bases). Germline CDR1 MNHEY, CDR2 SMNVEV (reference sequence). The CDR3 is made up of 13 amino acids. The CDR3 region has the DNA TGTGCCACCAACCCGCGGGGAACCTACGGGCAGTACTTC. This codes for CATNPRGTYGQYF.

About this clonotype itself: Compared with germline, one end of the junction differs, possibly owing to a read error. This chain uses TRBV6-4 with TRBJ2-3; 14 bases align to TRBD2. The CDR3 runs 16 residues. Germline V gene data show CDR1 as MRHNA and CDR2 as SNTAGT. CDR3 amino acids: CTSSETSGGATDTQYF. Written as DNA, the CDR3 is TGTACCAGCAGTGAGACTAGCGGGGGGGCTACAGATACGCAGTATTTT.

The table lists this clonotype with many counts. J is TRBJ1-2 and V is TRBV20-1, with D possibly TRBD1 on 5 matching bases. The CDR3 totals 13 residues. Germline CDR1 is DFQATT and CDR2 is SNEGSKA (reference sequence). V was clipped by 6 bases and J by 6 bases, with 17 bases between them. The CDR3 nucleotides are TGCAGTGCCCCAGTGACAGTTCTCAATGGCTACACCTTC. It codes for CSAPVTVLNGYTF.

This clonotype was recorded many times. The CDR3 spells CATPGPGAYEQYV. The DNA of the CDR3 is TGTGCCACCCCGGGACCAGGGGCCTACGAGCAGTACGTC. The chain carries TRBV15 and TRBJ2-7, with D maybe TRBD1 (6 bases). Germline V gene sequence: CDR1 LNHNV, CDR2 YYDKDF (reference sequence). The CDR3 contains 13 residues. V was shortened by 8 bases and J by 2 bases, with 13 bases between the two germline ends.

This CDR3 reads CASSLSVTDTQYF. The CDR3 nucleotides read TGTGCCAGCAGCTTATCGGTGACGGACACGCAGTATTTT. The genes are TRBV11-3 and TRBJ2-3; D is ambiguous. V was shortened by 2 bases and J by 9 bases, with 12 bases between the two germline ends. Germline V gives CDR1 SGHNT, CDR2 YENEEA. The CDR3 spans 13 residues.

This clonotype was picked up many times. The chain combines TRBV6-1 with TRBJ1-2; D remains unclear. Germline-derived CDR1 and CDR2 are MNHNS and SASEGT. The CDR3 totals 13 residues. V was pared by 3 bases and J by 3 bases, with 8 bases between. CDR3 nucleotide sequence: TGTGCCAGCAGTGATGTCGGGTACTATGGCTACACCTTC. Protein sequence: CASSDVGYYGYTF.

Worth noting for this clonotype: Given a much more abundant clone one base away, this may be a read error. The chain links TRBV21-1 to TRBJ2-7. TRBV21-1 constitutes a pseudogene. The CDR3 runs to 14 residues. The DNA for the CDR3 is TGTGCCAGCAGCAACAAAGGACCTACCTACGAGCAGTACTTC. Its protein is CASSNKGPTYEQYF.

This clonotype was counted once. Given a much more abundant clone one base away, this may be a read error. The chain couples TRBV3-1 to TRBJ2-5; tentatively, D is TRBD1 (5 bases). The V gene's germline CDR1 is LGHDT and CDR2 YNNKEL (reference sequence). The CDR3 runs to 17 residues. DNA for the CDR3: TGTGCCGGCAGCGAAGGGGTTCCCATTTCTTTCTCTGAGACCCAGTACTTC. Protein product: CAGSEGVPISFSETQYF.

This clonotype was detected a few times. This chain connects TRBV27 to TRBJ2-5; D tentatively reads TRBD1 or TRBD2 (5 bases each). Germline V CDR1 and CDR2: MNHEY, SMNVEV (reference sequence). CDR3 length: 13 amino acids. The V gene lost 6 bases and the J gene lost 3 bases, with 11 bases spanning the gap. CDR3 DNA: TGTGCCAGCAGCCGGGACGTAGAAGAGACCCAGTACTTC. It is translated as CASSRDVEETQYF.

The rearrangement joins TRBV6-1 to TRBJ1-2; no reliable D call. Trimming pared 3 bases from V and 4 bases from J, leaving 21 bases between. Germline CDR1 and CDR2: MNHNS and SASEGT. The CDR3 extends over 17 amino acids. The CDR3 protein is CASSEKSSMRKAYGYTF. The CDR3 DNA follows: TGTGCCAGCAGTGAGAAGAGCTCTATGCGAAAGGCCTATGGCTACACCTTC.

This clonotype was seen ten or more times. The genes are TRBV7-8 and TRBJ1-2; D gene unclear. The CDR3 runs to 17 residues. V was shortened by 5 bases and J by 4 bases, with 23 bases between the two germline ends. The germline V gene encodes CDR1 SGHVS and CDR2 FQNEAQ. Here the CDR3 reads CASSVNQFTRKTYGYTF. The CDR3 coding sequence is TGTGCCAGCAGCGTGAATCAGTTTACCCGAAAGACCTATGGCTACACCTTC.

This clonotype came up many times. V usage is TRBV6-2 or TRBV6-3 and J usage is TRBJ2-5; D gene ambiguous. Germline V gives CDR1 MNHEY, CDR2 SVGEGT. V was pared by 4 bases and J by 0 bases, with 3 bases between. This CDR3 contains 12 residues. CDR3 amino acids: CASSLHQETQYF. Written as DNA, the CDR3 is TGTGCCAGCAGTTTACACCAAGAGACCCAGTACTTC.

This clonotype was counted ten times or more. The chain links TRBV12-3 or TRBV12-4 to TRBJ2-3; D call uncertain. With 3 bases removed from V and 3 bases from J, the gap between germline ends came to 7 bases. The CDR3 consists of 13 residues. CDR3 region: CASSFGETDTQYF. CDR3 coding DNA: TGTGCCAGCAGTTTCGGAGAAACAGATACGCAGTATTTT.

In its sample, this clonotype was seen many times. The V and J genes are TRBV6-5 and TRBJ2-7; 8 bases line up with TRBD2. J was trimmed by 3 bases and V by 5 bases; bases with no gene match: 6. Germline loops: CDR1 MNHEY, CDR2 SVGAGI. The CDR3 loop spans 14 amino acids. The DNA of the CDR3 is TGTGCCAGCAGTGCTGCGGGAGGCCGCTACGAGCAGTACTTC. It specifies CASSAAGGRYEQYF.

Regarding this clonotype: A read error may be the cause here, since a much bigger clone is one base away. The J gene is TRBJ2-5, the V gene TRBV27, with no clear D. This CDR3 spans 16 amino acids. Germline-derived CDR1 and CDR2 are MNHEY and SMNVEV (reference sequence). The CDR3 DNA is TGTGGCAGCAGTTTATCGATTCAGCAGACCCAAGAGACCCAGTACTTC. Its translation: CGSSLSIQQTQETQYF.